Listed here are 18 T cell receptor beta chains from one sample, sequenced in a study of T cell changes during pregnancy in multiple sclerosis. Produced via immunoSEQ multiplex PCR; TCRdb's table is partial and in-frame only. The data show about 100,000 clones, about 90% seen once. The source was peripheral blood, collected after pregnancy. These receptors came from a female donor with multiple sclerosis, enrolled in a pregnancy study.

This rearrangement joins TRBV5-4 to TRBJ2-5, with TRBD2 identical over 9 bases. CDR3 length: 15 amino acids. With 1 base clipped from V and 3 bases from J, the junction kept 4 bases outside the gene matches. CDR1 and CDR2 (germline): SGHNT, YYREEE (reference sequence). The CDR3 reads CASSLPSGGKETQYF. CDR3 DNA sequence: TGTGCCAGCAGCTTGCCAAGCGGGGGGAAAGAGACCCAGTACTTC.

The chain recombines TRBV11-2 with TRBJ1-5, with unresolved D. The CDR3 has 18 amino acids. V lost 1 base, J lost 2 bases, and 18 bases lay in between. Germline V gives CDR1 SGHAT, CDR2 FQNNGV. DNA for the CDR3: TGTGCCAGCAGCTTAGGGGAGGGTAAGGGTGTTGGCAATCAGCCCCAGCATTTT. Its protein product is CASSLGEGKGVGNQPQHF.

CDR3 sequence: CASIPDRNSYGYTF. In DNA, the CDR3 is TGTGCCAGTATCCCAGACAGAAACTCCTATGGCTACACCTTC. The gene calls are TRBV19 and TRBJ1-2; D possibly corresponds to TRBD1 (5 bases). From germline, CDR1 is LNHDA and CDR2 SQIVND (reference sequence). Trimming cost V 7 bases and J 4 bases, with 16 bases left between them. This CDR3 region has 14 residues. The variable domain in full, with the rest retrieved from reference TRBV19 and TRBJ1-2, is DGGITQSPKYLFRKEGQNVTLSCEQNLNHDAMYWYRQDPGQGLRLIYYSQIVNDFQKGDIAEGYSVSREKKESFPLTVTSAQKNPTAFYLCASIPDRNSYGYTFGSGTRLTVV.

The CDR3 here is CASSPEWDRDYSPLHF. CDR3 coding DNA: TGTGCCAGCAGCCCTGAATGGGACAGGGACTATTCACCCCTCCACTTT. The chain couples TRBV7-9 to TRBJ1-6; 9 bases match TRBD1. CDR1 SEHNR and CDR2 FQNEAQ come from the germline V gene (reference sequence). Trimming at V came to 5 bases and at J to 8 bases, leaving 10 bases not matched to a gene. The CDR3 runs 16 residues.

V is TRBV27 and J is TRBJ2-3, with D unresolved. Germline assignment: CDR1 MNHEY and CDR2 SMNVEV (reference sequence). CDR3 length: 16 residues. V was cut by 3 bases and J by 2 bases, with 15 bases left in between. The CDR3 DNA follows: TGTGCCAGCAGTTTCCAGGCAAATAGAAACACAGATACGCAGTATTTT. This translates into CASSFQANRNTDTQYF.

The rearrangement links TRBV19 to TRBJ1-1, with D unresolved. Trimming removed 4 bases from V and 4 bases from J, with 10 bases in between. In germline, CDR1 is LNHDA, CDR2 SQIVND (reference sequence). This CDR3 is 13 amino acids long. The CDR3 DNA reads as TGTGCCAGTAGTACCCCAGGTTTCACTGAAGCTTTCTTT. Its translation: CASSTPGFTEAFF.

The genes are TRBV7-9 and TRBJ2-3; a possible D gene is TRBD1 (5 bases). The germline gives CDR1 SEHNR, CDR2 FQNEAQ (reference sequence). CDR3 length: 15 residues. V lost 2 bases and J lost 4, with 13 bases in between. The CDR3 coding sequence is TGTGCCAGCAGCTTATCCAGGGATTTGCCAGATACGCAGTATTTT. Amino acid sequence: CASSLSRDLPDTQYF.

The chain links TRBV18 to TRBJ1-1, with 10 bases matching TRBD1. CDR3 length: 15 amino acids. Germline CDR1 reads KGHSH; CDR2 reads LQKENI. Losses at the gene ends were 5 bases for V and 3 bases for J; bases not matched to a gene: 6. CDR3 protein: CASSFRTGGDTEAFF. The CDR3 DNA is TGTGCCAGCTCATTTCGGACAGGGGGGGACACTGAAGCTTTCTTT.

This chain connects TRBV6-4 to TRBJ2-7, with D maybe TRBD2 (5 bases). The germline CDR1 and CDR2 sequences are MRHNA and SNTAGT. This CDR3 contains 13 residues. Trimming shortened V by 4 bases and J by 4 bases, and 11 bases separated the two germline ends. The CDR3 DNA reads as TGTGCCAGCAGTGTTGCCGAGGGTTACGAGCAGTACTTC. Its translation: CASSVAEGYEQYF.

The chain links TRBV6-5 to TRBJ1-4, with D possibly matching TRBD1 (5 bases). V was trimmed by 6 bases and J by 8 bases, leaving 13 bases between them. Germline CDR1 reads MNHEY; CDR2 reads SVGAGI. The CDR3 covers 13 residues. DNA of the CDR3: TGTGCCAGCAGCGGGGGAGGGCGGGAAAAACTGTTTTTT. Its translation is CASSGGGREKLFF.

This chain links TRBV30 with TRBJ1-5; D gene uncertain. Germline V gene sequence: CDR1 GTSNPN, CDR2 SVGIG (reference sequence). This CDR3 spans 15 amino acids. Trimming shortened V by 3 bases and J by 2 bases, and 14 bases separated the two germline ends. The CDR3 protein is CAWSREGLGNQPQHF. The CDR3 nucleotides read TGTGCCTGGAGCCGGGAAGGGCTGGGCAATCAGCCCCAGCATTTT.

The chain has TRBV6-5 and TRBJ2-5; TRBD2 aligns across 8 bases. This CDR3 spans 15 amino acids. With V trimmed by 5 bases and J by 10 bases, 15 bases remained unmatched. Germline assignment: CDR1 MNHEY and CDR2 SVGAGI. For the CDR3, the DNA is TGTGCCAGCAGTCAAGGATCTAGCGGGTTCGGGGGCCAGTACTTC. The encoded protein is CASSQGSSGFGGQYF.

The chain joins TRBV7-2 to TRBJ2-3; TRBD2 is a possible D gene (6 bases). Germline assignment: CDR1 SGHTA and CDR2 FQGNSA. V was clipped by 2 bases and J by 7 bases, with 10 bases between them. The CDR3 is 13 amino acids. CDR3 DNA: TGTGCCAGCAGCTTAATCGGGAGAAATACGCAGTATTTT. Encoded protein: CASSLIGRNTQYF.

V is TRBV6-5 and J is TRBJ1-4; TRBD1 might be the D (6 bases). Between the trimmed V and J ends, which lost 11 bases and 5 bases, there was a span of 12 bases. This CDR3 has 12 residues. Germline loops: CDR1 MNHEY, CDR2 SVGAGI. The DNA of the CDR3 is TGTGCCTCTGGCAGGGGAAATGAAAAACTGTTTTTT. Its translation is CASGRGNEKLFF.

The genes are TRBV10-3 and TRBJ1-4, with D possibly being TRBD1 (6 bases). Germline V gene lookup returns CDR1 ENHRY and CDR2 SYGVKD. With 3 bases removed from V and 1 base from J, the gap between germline ends came to 6 bases. This CDR3 is built from 14 residues. This chain's CDR3 is CAISEQGTNEKLFF. CDR3 nucleotides: TGTGCCATCAGTGAACAGGGAACTAATGAAAAACTGTTTTTT.

The CDR3 loop is CASSLGYQGAGLYTEAFF. In DNA form, the CDR3 reads TGTGCCAGCAGCTTAGGTTATCAGGGGGCCGGTTTGTACACTGAAGCTTTCTTT. This sequence joins TRBV5-4 and TRBJ1-1, with TRBD1 matching 8 bases. This CDR3 region has 18 residues. With V trimmed by 2 bases and J by 3 bases, 15 bases remained unmatched. Germline V CDR1 and CDR2: SGHNT, YYREEE (reference sequence).

The chain links TRBV5-4 to TRBJ1-1; 7 bases match TRBD1. Germline CDR1 SGHNT, CDR2 YYREEE (reference sequence). V lost 5 bases, J lost 0 bases, and 10 bases stayed unmatched. The CDR3 sequence is 16 residues long. For the CDR3, the DNA is TGTGCCAGCAGTCCGGGTGGGACAGACATGAACACTGAAGCTTTCTTT. Residues: CASSPGGTDMNTEAFF.

Here the CDR3 DNA reads TGTGCCAGCAGTCCTCGAAGCAGGGGAAATCAGCCCCAGCATTTT. This translates into CASSPRSRGNQPQHF. This chain uses TRBV27 with TRBJ1-5; maybe TRBD1 (6 bases). CDR1 is MNHEY and CDR2 is SMNVEV in the germline V gene (reference sequence). This CDR3 has 15 amino acids. V lost 5 bases, J lost 4 bases, and 15 bases lay in between.